The 32 T cell receptor beta chains below were found in one sample sequenced in a study of a mutant IDH1 vaccine in newly diagnosed glioma. Specified time point: week 5, during vaccination. It was 300 ug of mutant IDH1 20-mer peptide that made up each vaccine dose, given with topical imiquimod. These receptors have no known antigen. Some clones are missing from TCRdb's copy, which holds only in-frame ones; the method was immunoSEQ multiplex PCR. The sample records 50,000 to 75,000 clones, under 90% being singletons. The sequenced sample was PBMCs, obtained from a glioma patient whose treatment included an IDH1 peptide vaccine. The receptors derive from a woman between 45 and 60 years old with glioma.

This clone was picked up a small number of times. A read error may produce the germline difference seen at one junction end. This rearrangement joins TRBV20-1 to TRBJ1-1, with D unresolved. CDR3 size: 10 residues. Germline CDR1 and CDR2: DFQATT and SNEGSKA (reference sequence). Here the CDR3 DNA reads TGCAGTGCGCTTTCCGGGCCCCCGACCTTT. This codes for CSALSGPPTF.

J is TRBJ1-5 and V is TRBV28; D is unclear. V lost 6 bases to trimming and J lost 3 bases, with 21 bases between them. The germline V gene encodes CDR1 MDHEN and CDR2 SYDVKM. This CDR3 spans 17 amino acids. CDR3 residues: CASSSRRQFLTNQPQHF. CDR3 DNA sequence: TGTGCCAGCAGCTCGAGGCGGCAGTTCCTTACCAATCAGCCCCAGCATTTT.

The chain has TRBV5-1 and TRBJ2-5, with unresolved D. The CDR3 covers 14 residues. V was clipped by 0 bases and J by 1 base, with 7 bases between them. Looked up from germline, CDR1 is SGHRS and CDR2 is YFSETQ. CDR3 coding DNA: TGCGCCAGCAGCTTGGCATACACCCAAGAGACCCAGTACTTC. Protein product: CASSLAYTQETQYF.

The rearrangement uses TRBV6-4 and TRBJ2-2; perhaps TRBD2 as D (5 bases). The CDR3 contains 13 residues. The germline CDR1 and CDR2 sequences are MRHNA and SNTAGT. Deletions cut 3 bases from V and 3 bases from J, with 5 bases between. In nucleotides, the CDR3 is TGTGCCAGCAGTGAGGACTACACCGGGGAGCTGTTTTTT. Translated, it gives CASSEDYTGELFF.

This clone turned up a few times. The chain uses TRBV19 and TRBJ1-4; D is unclear. CDR3 length: 14 residues. Germline V gene lookup returns CDR1 LNHDA and CDR2 SQIVND (reference sequence). V lost 10 bases and J lost 0, with 12 bases in between. In nucleotides, the CDR3 is TGTGCCACCACATTGGGCGCAACTAATGAAAAACTGTTTTTT. This sequence encodes CATTLGATNEKLFF.

V and J are TRBV30 and TRBJ2-4; TRBD2 might be the D (6 bases). Per germline, CDR1 GTSNPN and CDR2 SVGIG (reference sequence). The CDR3 spans 13 residues. V was trimmed by 5 bases and J by 1 base, leaving 9 bases between them. CDR3 nucleotides: TGTGCCTGGGGTGGGGGGGCCAAAAACATTCAGTACTTC. This encodes CAWGGGAKNIQYF.

V usage is TRBV30 and J usage is TRBJ1-2; D uncertain. The CDR3 covers 13 residues. Germline values: CDR1 GTSNPN, CDR2 SVGIG (reference sequence). The ends were cut back, 3 bases at V and 4 bases at J, with 12 bases in the middle. The CDR3 loop reads CAWSAKPFYGYTF. CDR3 sequence (DNA): TGTGCCTGGAGCGCTAAACCTTTCTATGGCTACACCTTC.

The rearrangement links TRBV5-1 to TRBJ1-6, with D uncertain. CDR1 SGHRS and CDR2 YFSETQ come from the germline V gene. Trimming took 5 bases from V and 8 from J, leaving 14 bases between them. The CDR3 totals 14 residues. CDR3 DNA: TGCGCCAGCAGTACCTCGGACGGATATTCACCCCTCCACTTT. This codes for CASSTSDGYSPLHF.

The rearrangement links TRBV19 to TRBJ1-4, with D possibly matching TRBD1 (6 bases). The CDR3 is 15 amino acids. The ends were cut back, 3 bases at V and 7 bases at J, with 15 bases in the middle. CDR1 is LNHDA and CDR2 is SQIVND in the germline V gene (reference sequence). For the CDR3, the DNA is TGTGCCAGTAGTATCATGAGGGGGGCAGCTGAAAAACTGTTTTTT. It codes for CASSIMRGAAEKLFF.

This chain uses TRBV7-2 with TRBJ2-7; perhaps D is TRBD1 or TRBD2 (6 bases each). There are 14 residues in the CDR3. CDR1 is SGHTA and CDR2 is FQGNSA in the germline V gene. V lost 5 bases, J lost 7 bases, and 18 bases lay in between. In nucleotides, the CDR3 is TGTGCCAGCAGCCCTCAAGGGGGGTTGTGGGAGCAGTACTTC. Residues: CASSPQGGLWEQYF.

The chain uses TRBV5-5 and TRBJ2-1; 11 bases are shared with TRBD1. The CDR3 runs to 16 residues. CDR1 and CDR2 from the germline V gene are SGHKS and YYEKEE (reference sequence). With 6 bases clipped from V and 10 bases from J, the junction kept 15 bases outside the gene matches. As DNA, the CDR3 is TGTGCCAGCACCCAAGCCCGGACAGGGGGCTTTCCCGAGCAGTTCTTC. Its protein product is CASTQARTGGFPEQFF.

V usage is TRBV6-5 and J usage is TRBJ2-1, with 11 bases aligning to TRBD2. There are 14 residues in the CDR3. V was pared by 4 bases and J by 4 bases, with 0 bases of the junction left unmatched. CDR1 and CDR2 from the germline V gene are MNHEY and SVGAGI. Written as DNA, the CDR3 is TGTGCCAGCAGTTTAGCGGGGGGGTACAATGAGCAGTTCTTC. Translation gives CASSLAGGYNEQFF.

V gene TRBV11-3 combines with J gene TRBJ1-5, with 8 bases matching TRBD1. Germline V gene lookup returns CDR1 SGHNT and CDR2 YENEEA. V was pared by 2 bases and J by 0 bases, with 9 bases of the junction left unmatched. The CDR3 has 18 amino acids. The CDR3 protein is CASSLPRDRPYSNQPQHF. The CDR3 bases are TGTGCCAGCAGCTTACCCCGGGACAGGCCCTATAGCAATCAGCCCCAGCATTTT.

The genes are TRBV7-9 and TRBJ1-6, with no clear D. CDR3 length: 14 amino acids. Trimming cost V 5 bases and J 0 bases, with 5 bases left between them. Germline V gene lookup returns CDR1 SEHNR and CDR2 FQNEAQ (reference sequence). The CDR3 coding sequence is TGTGCCAGCAGCCTGAGCTCCTATAATTCACCCCTCCACTTT. The encoded protein is CASSLSSYNSPLHF.

CDR3 sequence (DNA): TGTGCCTGGAGTTTAGGAGACAGGGGGACCCAGTACTTC. Amino acid sequence: CAWSLGDRGTQYF. V usage is TRBV30 and J usage is TRBJ2-5, with 8 bases aligning to TRBD1. The CDR3 runs to 13 residues. Germline trimming cut 2 bases from V and 7 bases from J; bases unmatched to any gene: 6. Germline-derived CDR1 and CDR2 are GTSNPN and SVGIG (reference sequence).

The rearrangement joins TRBV27 to TRBJ2-7, with TRBD2 as a possible D gene (6 bases). This CDR3 has 12 residues. Trimming pared 10 bases from V and 0 bases from J, leaving 10 bases between. Germline V gene sequence: CDR1 MNHEY, CDR2 SMNVEV (reference sequence). The CDR3 protein is CATSRGSYEQYF. The CDR3 bases are TGTGCCACCTCGCGGGGCTCCTACGAGCAGTACTTC.

The gene calls are TRBV19 and TRBJ1-3; no definite D call. This CDR3 contains 15 residues. The V and J ends lost 6 bases and 0 bases respectively, with 12 bases between them. CDR1 is LNHDA and CDR2 is SQIVND in the germline V gene (reference sequence). In DNA form, the CDR3 reads TGTGCCAGTAGACATCCGAGCAGCTCTGGAAACACCATATATTTT. This sequence encodes CASRHPSSSGNTIYF.

V is TRBV27 and J is TRBJ2-5; tentatively, D is TRBD1 (6 bases). The CDR3 contains 15 residues. Deletions cut 4 bases from V and 0 bases from J, with 12 bases between. Germline V gene sequence: CDR1 MNHEY, CDR2 SMNVEV (reference sequence). CDR3 sequence: CASSYRARYQETQYF. CDR3 DNA: TGTGCCAGCAGTTACAGGGCCCGATACCAAGAGACCCAGTACTTC.

V is TRBV7-9 and J is TRBJ2-5, with 9 bases that match TRBD2. The CDR3 consists of 17 residues. Germline trimming cut 1 base from V and 2 bases from J; bases unmatched to any gene: 8. CDR1 and CDR2 from the germline V gene are SEHNR and FQNEAQ (reference sequence). CDR3 region: CASSLVVFSGSQETQYF. As DNA, the CDR3 is TGTGCCAGCAGCTTAGTGGTTTTTAGCGGGAGTCAAGAGACCCAGTACTTC. Together with reference TRBV7-9 and TRBJ2-5, the CDR3 gives the full variable domain: DTGVSQNPRHKITKRGQNVTFRCDPISEHNRLYWYRQTLGQGPEFLTYFQNEAQLEKSRLLSDRFSAERPKGSFSTLEIQRTEQGDSAMYLCASSLVVFSGSQETQYFGPGTRLLVL.

The V and J genes are TRBV9 and TRBJ2-7; D is possibly TRBD2 (5 bases). The V gene's germline CDR1 is SGDLS and CDR2 YYNGEE. Trimming pared 0 bases from V and 6 bases from J, leaving 13 bases between. CDR3 length: 14 residues. This CDR3 reads CASSVAGLRAEQYF. The CDR3 bases are TGTGCCAGCAGCGTAGCGGGGTTGAGGGCCGAGCAGTACTTC. Supplemented by reference TRBV9 and TRBJ2-7, the full variable domain reads DSGVTQTPKHLITATGQRVTLRCSPRSGDLSVYWYQQSLDQGLQFLIQYYNGEERAKGNILERFSAQQFPDLHSELNLSSLELGDSALYFCASSVAGLRAEQYFGPGTRLTVT.

The rearrangement links TRBV4-2 to TRBJ2-1, with 7 bases identical to TRBD1. Germline assignment: CDR1 LGHNA and CDR2 YNFKEQ. With 0 bases clipped from V and 4 bases from J, the junction kept 9 bases outside the gene matches. This CDR3 comprises 17 residues. The chain's CDR3 is CASSQDRDRATYNEQFF. The CDR3 DNA reads TGTGCCAGCAGCCAAGATCGTGACAGGGCTACTTACAATGAGCAGTTCTTC.

This clone was found a few times. This CDR3 is CASSYAGFGYGYTF. CDR3 nucleotides: TGTGCCAGCAGCTACGCAGGTTTCGGCTATGGCTACACCTTC. This chain connects TRBV5-5 to TRBJ1-2; D remains ambiguous. This CDR3 has 14 amino acids. Germline CDR1 SGHKS, CDR2 YYEKEE (reference sequence). The V and J ends lost 3 bases and 4 bases respectively, with 13 bases between them.

This chain connects TRBV21-1 to TRBJ2-7. TRBV21-1 corresponds to a pseudogene. This CDR3 comprises 13 residues. In nucleotides, the CDR3 is TGTGCCAGCAGCAAATGGTGGGATTACGAGCAGTACTTC. Encoded protein: CASSKWWDYEQYF.

The chain has TRBV11-1 and TRBJ2-7, with 7 bases matching TRBD1. The V segment lost 5 bases and the J segment 1 base; nucleotides outside the gene matches: 17. The CDR3 is made up of 18 amino acids. Germline assignment: CDR1 SGHAT and CDR2 FQDESV (reference sequence). CDR3: CASSRATTGYPTSYEQYF. The CDR3 DNA is TGTGCCAGCAGCAGAGCGACGACAGGGTACCCCACGTCCTACGAGCAGTACTTC.

The chain combines TRBV9 with TRBJ1-4; no clear D. From germline, CDR1 is SGDLS and CDR2 YYNGEE. The V end lost 4 bases, the J end lost 2 bases, and 18 bases lay between the germline ends. The CDR3 extends over 17 amino acids. CDR3 sequence (DNA): TGTGCCAGCAGCCCTCGGCTGGGTTTGGGCACTAATGAAAAACTGTTTTTT. Protein product: CASSPRLGLGTNEKLFF.

This chain links TRBV6-6 with TRBJ2-7, with D perhaps TRBD1 (5 bases). Trimming removed 6 bases from V and 3 bases from J, with 12 bases in between. This CDR3 contains 13 residues. Germline assignment: CDR1 MNHNY and CDR2 SVGAGI (reference sequence). The CDR3 reads CASSAGSYYEQYF. The CDR3 DNA is TGTGCCAGCAGCGCAGGGTCCTACTACGAGCAGTACTTC.

This rearrangement joins TRBV5-1 to TRBJ1-1; D is perhaps TRBD1 (6 bases). Germline V CDR1 and CDR2: SGHRS, YFSETQ. V lost 0 bases and J lost 3, with 21 bases in between. This CDR3 comprises 18 residues. CDR3 loop: CASSLERGGAGTYTEAFF. The CDR3 bases are TGCGCCAGCAGCTTGGAGAGGGGGGGCGCCGGTACTTACACTGAAGCTTTCTTT. The full variable domain, rest sourced from reference TRBV5-1 and TRBJ1-1, is KAGVTQTPRYLIKTRGQQVTLSCSPISGHRSVSWYQQTPGQGLQFLFEYFSETQRNKGNFPGRFSGRQFSNSRSEMNVSTLELGDSALYLCASSLERGGAGTYTEAFFGQGTRLTVV.

The chain employs TRBV6-1 and TRBJ2-7; D ambiguous. Trimming took 3 bases from V and 0 from J, leaving 12 bases between them. In germline, CDR1 is MNHNS, CDR2 SASEGT. The CDR3 covers 15 residues. Here the CDR3 DNA reads TGTGCCAGCAGTGATAATGGACGGAGCTCCTACGAGCAGTACTTC. Translated: CASSDNGRSSYEQYF.

This clone has just a few counts. The V call is TRBV29-1, the J call TRBJ1-4; 9 positions agree with TRBD1. CDR1 and CDR2 (germline): SQVTM, ANQGSEA. V trimming: 5 bases; J trimming: 5 bases; junction bases outside the gene matches: 6. The CDR3 length is 14 residues. The CDR3 loop is CSVSFGTGNEKLFF. The DNA for the CDR3 is TGCAGCGTTTCATTCGGGACAGGGAATGAAAAACTGTTTTTT.

The chain joins TRBV19 to TRBJ1-5; D ambiguous. Looked up from germline, CDR1 is LNHDA and CDR2 is SQIVND (reference sequence). The CDR3 consists of 13 residues. The V and J ends lost 5 bases and 5 bases respectively, with 10 bases between them. CDR3 in DNA: TGTGCCAGTAGTCGGGCGGGAGATCAGCCCCAGCATTTT. Translation: CASSRAGDQPQHF. Supplemented by reference TRBV19 and TRBJ1-5, the full variable domain reads DGGITQSPKYLFRKEGQNVTLSCEQNLNHDAMYWYRQDPGQGLRLIYYSQIVNDFQKGDIAEGYSVSREKKESFPLTVTSAQKNPTAFYLCASSRAGDQPQHFGDGTRLSIL.

The rearrangement uses TRBV6-1 and TRBJ1-1, with 7 bases lining up with TRBD1. Germline-derived CDR1 and CDR2 are MNHNS and SASEGT. CDR3 length equals 15 residues. V dropped 2 bases and J dropped 3; count of bases not matched to a gene: 6. As DNA, the CDR3 is TGTGCCAGCAGTGAATCTGCAGGGGGGCACACTGAAGCTTTCTTT. Translating it yields CASSESAGGHTEAFF.

The genes are TRBV6-5 and TRBJ2-3; D unclear. Germline assignment: CDR1 MNHEY and CDR2 SVGAGI. The CDR3 is 11 residues long. V was trimmed by 2 bases and J by 6 bases, leaving 3 bases between them. CDR3 DNA: TGTGCCAGCAGTTACGGTGATACGCAGTATTTT. This sequence encodes CASSYGDTQYF.